The 9 T cell receptor beta chains below all came from one sample that was sequenced in a study of T cells in localized non-small cell lung cancer. Some clones are missing from TCRdb's copy, which holds only in-frame ones; the method was immunoSEQ multiplex PCR. The sample carries around 40,000 clones, 75% to 90% recorded once. The source material was peripheral blood, sampled before any cancer treatment. All receptors derive from a man aged 35-75 years with stage I lung adenocarcinoma.

The chain uses TRBV18 and TRBJ2-3; 13 bases align to TRBD2. Trimming took 3 bases from V and 4 from J; bases not matched to a gene: 4. Germline CDR1 and CDR2: KGHSH and LQKENI. This CDR3 region has 16 residues. The CDR3 loop reads CASSPKGLAGADTQYF. The CDR3 DNA sequence: TGTGCCAGCTCACCTAAAGGACTAGCGGGAGCAGATACGCAGTATTTT.

The rearrangement joins TRBV27 to TRBJ2-2, with D possibly TRBD2 on 6 matching bases. Trimming took off 3 bases at V and 3 bases at J, with 8 bases between the two ends. CDR1 and CDR2 from the germline V gene are MNHEY and SMNVEV (reference sequence). The CDR3 sequence is 14 residues long. CDR3 region: CASSLGTYTGELFF. In nucleotides, the CDR3 is TGTGCCAGCAGTTTGGGGACTTACACCGGGGAGCTGTTTTTT.

The chain is built from TRBV10-2 and TRBJ2-1, with TRBD2 matching 13 bases. The CDR3 runs 15 residues. Germline CDR1 WSHSY, CDR2 SAAADI. With V trimmed by 7 bases and J by 10 bases, 10 bases remained unmatched. Here the CDR3 DNA reads TGCGCCAGCACCAAGGGACTAGCGGGACTTGGGGAGCAGTTCTTC. Protein product: CASTKGLAGLGEQFF.

V is TRBV7-9 and J is TRBJ2-5; tentatively, D is TRBD1 or TRBD2 (5 bases each). Germline V lookup: CDR1 SEHNR, CDR2 FQNEAQ (reference sequence). V dropped 4 bases and J dropped 0 bases, with 12 bases sitting between them. The length of the CDR3 is 15 residues. Here the CDR3 DNA reads TGTGCCAGCAGCTCGGTAGGGGAGTACCAAGAGACCCAGTACTTC. Encoded protein: CASSSVGEYQETQYF.

The chain has TRBV15 and TRBJ1-4; 7 bases match TRBD1. This CDR3 comprises 13 residues. V lost 4 bases to trimming and J lost 8 bases; unmatched junction nucleotides: 4. CDR1 is LNHNV and CDR2 is YYDKDF in the germline V gene (reference sequence). The DNA of the CDR3 is TGTGCCACCAGCATCGGGACAGAAGAAAAACTGTTTTTT. The encoded protein is CATSIGTEEKLFF.

V is TRBV7-9 and J is TRBJ2-1; 9 nucleotides align to TRBD2. The CDR3 has 15 residues. Per germline, CDR1 SEHNR and CDR2 FQNEAQ (reference sequence). Germline trimming cut 6 bases from V and 11 bases from J; bases unmatched to any gene: 14. CDR3 in DNA: TGTGCCAGCAGTTCTAACTTAGCGGGAGACGTTAAGCAGTTCTTC. Translating it yields CASSSNLAGDVKQFF.

The chain is built from TRBV7-8 and TRBJ2-1; no clear D. The CDR3 consists of 17 residues. V lost 5 bases and J lost 1, with 18 bases in between. Germline CDR1 SGHVS, CDR2 FQNEAQ. The chain's CDR3 is CASSPRAPGESYNEQFF. CDR3 nucleotide sequence: TGTGCCAGCAGCCCGCGAGCCCCAGGTGAGTCCTACAATGAGCAGTTCTTC.

J is TRBJ2-3 and V is TRBV29-1, with 7 bases matching TRBD2. Germline-derived CDR1 and CDR2 are SQVTM and ANQGSEA. The CDR3 consists of 15 residues. V lost 8 bases, J lost 2 bases, and 13 bases stayed unmatched. The CDR3 region is CSLRAGTTSTDTQYF. CDR3 sequence (DNA): TGCAGCTTAAGAGCGGGGACGACCTCCACAGATACGCAGTATTTT.

The chain uses TRBV5-1 and TRBJ2-1; tentatively, D is TRBD2 (5 bases). In germline, CDR1 is SGHRS, CDR2 YFSETQ. The V end was cut by 2 bases, the J end by 8 bases, with 11 bases between. The CDR3 has 13 amino acids. CDR3 sequence reads: CASSFDPRDEQFF. The DNA for the CDR3 is TGCGCCAGCAGCTTCGACCCGAGGGATGAGCAGTTCTTC.